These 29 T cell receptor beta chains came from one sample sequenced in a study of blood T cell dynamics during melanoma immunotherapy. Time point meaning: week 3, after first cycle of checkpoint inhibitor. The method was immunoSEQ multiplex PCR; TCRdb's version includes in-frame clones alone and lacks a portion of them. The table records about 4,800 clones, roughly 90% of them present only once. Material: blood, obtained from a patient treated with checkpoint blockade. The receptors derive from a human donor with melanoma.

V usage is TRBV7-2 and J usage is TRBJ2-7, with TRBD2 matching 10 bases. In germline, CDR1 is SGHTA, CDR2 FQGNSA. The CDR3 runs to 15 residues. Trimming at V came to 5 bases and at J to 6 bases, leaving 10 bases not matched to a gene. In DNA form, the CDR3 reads TGTGCCAGCAGCCGTGACAGCGGGAGGGCTGGCGAGCAGTACTTC. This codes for CASSRDSGRAGEQYF.

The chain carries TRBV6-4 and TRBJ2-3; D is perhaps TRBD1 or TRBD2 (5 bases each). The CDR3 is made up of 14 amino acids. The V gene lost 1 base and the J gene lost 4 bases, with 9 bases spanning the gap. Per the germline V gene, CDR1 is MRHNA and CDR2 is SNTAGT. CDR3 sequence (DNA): TGTGCCAGCAGTGACTGGGGGATATCAGATACGCAGTATTTT. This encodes CASSDWGISDTQYF.

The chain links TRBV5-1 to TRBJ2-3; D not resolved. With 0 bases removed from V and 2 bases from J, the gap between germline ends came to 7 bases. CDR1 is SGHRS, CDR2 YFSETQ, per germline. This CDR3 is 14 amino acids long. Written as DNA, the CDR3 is TGCGCCAGCAGCTTGGAGTCCCCCACAGATACGCAGTATTTT. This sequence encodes CASSLESPTDTQYF.

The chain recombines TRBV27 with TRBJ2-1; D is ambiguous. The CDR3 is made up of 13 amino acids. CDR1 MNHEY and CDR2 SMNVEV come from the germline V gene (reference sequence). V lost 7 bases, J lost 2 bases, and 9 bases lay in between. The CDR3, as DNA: TGTGCCAGCACTCCGGTACCCTACAATGAGCAGTTCTTC. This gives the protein CASTPVPYNEQFF.

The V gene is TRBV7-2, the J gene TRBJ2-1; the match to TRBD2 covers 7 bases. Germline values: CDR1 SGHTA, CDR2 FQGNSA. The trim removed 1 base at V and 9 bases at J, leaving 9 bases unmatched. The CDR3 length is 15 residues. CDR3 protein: CASSLVSAGDGEQFF. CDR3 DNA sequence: TGTGCCAGCAGCTTAGTTTCGGCGGGAGACGGTGAGCAGTTCTTC.

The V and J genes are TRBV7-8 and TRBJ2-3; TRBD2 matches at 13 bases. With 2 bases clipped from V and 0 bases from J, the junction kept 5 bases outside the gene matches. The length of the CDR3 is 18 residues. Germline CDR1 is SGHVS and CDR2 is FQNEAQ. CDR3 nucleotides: TGTGCCAGCAGCTTAACTAGCGGGAGGGCCGGGAGCACAGATACGCAGTATTTT. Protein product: CASSLTSGRAGSTDTQYF. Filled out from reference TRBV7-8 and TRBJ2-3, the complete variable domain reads GAGVSQSPRYKVAKRGQDVALRCDPISGHVSLFWYQQALGQGPEFLTYFQNEAQLDKSGLPSDRFFAERPEGSVSTLKIQRTQQEDSAVYLCASSLTSGRAGSTDTQYFGPGTRLTVL.

CDR3 coding DNA: TGTGCCAGCAGGAACGGACGGACCATGAACACTGAAGCTTTCTTT. It translates to CASRNGRTMNTEAFF. The gene calls are TRBV6-1 and TRBJ1-1; no reliable D call. The V end was cut by 6 bases, the J end by 0 bases, with 14 bases between. This CDR3 has 15 amino acids. Germline CDR1 reads MNHNS; CDR2 reads SASEGT.

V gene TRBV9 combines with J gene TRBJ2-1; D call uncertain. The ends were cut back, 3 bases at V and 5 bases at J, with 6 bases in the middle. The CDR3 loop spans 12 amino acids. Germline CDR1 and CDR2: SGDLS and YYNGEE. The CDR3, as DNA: TGTGCCAGCAGCGGACTGAACAATGAGCAGTTCTTC. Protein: CASSGLNNEQFF.

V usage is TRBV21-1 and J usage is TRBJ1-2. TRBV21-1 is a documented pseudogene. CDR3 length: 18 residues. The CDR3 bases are TGTGCCAGCAGCAAAGGGATGTTGGGGGGGCCTCCGAGCTATGGCTACACCTTC. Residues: CASSKGMLGGPPSYGYTF.

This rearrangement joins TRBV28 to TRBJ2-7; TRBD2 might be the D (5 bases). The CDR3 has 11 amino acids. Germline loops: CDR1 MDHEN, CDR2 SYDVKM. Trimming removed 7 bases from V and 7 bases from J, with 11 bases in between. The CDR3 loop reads CASTQRGEQYF. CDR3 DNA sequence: TGTGCCAGCACCCAACGGGGTGAGCAGTACTTC.

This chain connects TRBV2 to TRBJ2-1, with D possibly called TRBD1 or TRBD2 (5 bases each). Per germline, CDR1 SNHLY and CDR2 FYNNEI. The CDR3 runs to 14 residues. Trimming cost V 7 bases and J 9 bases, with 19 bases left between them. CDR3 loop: CASTLLGESGEQFF. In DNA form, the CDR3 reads TGTGCCAGCACCCTGCTGGGGGAGAGCGGTGAGCAGTTCTTC.

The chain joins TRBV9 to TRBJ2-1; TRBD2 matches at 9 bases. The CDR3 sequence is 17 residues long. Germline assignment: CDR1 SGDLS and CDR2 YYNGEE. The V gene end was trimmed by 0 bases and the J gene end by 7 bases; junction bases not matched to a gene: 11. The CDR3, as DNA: TGTGCCAGCAGCGTAGCTACGGGGCTAGCGGGAAAGAATGAGCAGTTCTTC. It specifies CASSVATGLAGKNEQFF.

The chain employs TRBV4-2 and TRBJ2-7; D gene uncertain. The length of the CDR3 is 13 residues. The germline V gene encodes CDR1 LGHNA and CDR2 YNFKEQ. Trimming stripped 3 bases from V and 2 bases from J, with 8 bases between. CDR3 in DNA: TGTGCCAGCAGCCATATTCTAGCCTACGAGCAGTACTTC. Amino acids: CASSHILAYEQYF.

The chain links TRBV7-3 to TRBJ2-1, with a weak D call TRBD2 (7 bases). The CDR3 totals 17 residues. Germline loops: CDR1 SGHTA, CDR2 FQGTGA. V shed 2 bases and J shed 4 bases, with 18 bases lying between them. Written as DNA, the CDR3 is TGTGCCAGCAGCTTAGCAGGGGCTAGCGGACGATACAATGAGCAGTTCTTC. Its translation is CASSLAGASGRYNEQFF.

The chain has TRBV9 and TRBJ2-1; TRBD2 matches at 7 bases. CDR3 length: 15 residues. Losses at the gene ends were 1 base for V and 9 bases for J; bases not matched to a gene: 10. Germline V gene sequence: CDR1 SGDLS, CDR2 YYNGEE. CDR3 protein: CASSVIPAGRTEQFF. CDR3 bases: TGTGCCAGCAGCGTAATCCCAGCCGGGAGGACTGAGCAGTTCTTC.

CDR3 coding DNA: TGTGCCAGCTCACCAACGCCCACCCGGGGTTCCTACGAGCAGTACTTC. It specifies CASSPTPTRGSYEQYF. The genes are TRBV18 and TRBJ2-7, with TRBD2 as a possible D gene (5 bases). The CDR3 is 16 residues long. V was shortened by 2 bases and J by 1 base, with 15 bases between the two germline ends. The V gene's germline CDR1 is KGHSH and CDR2 LQKENI.

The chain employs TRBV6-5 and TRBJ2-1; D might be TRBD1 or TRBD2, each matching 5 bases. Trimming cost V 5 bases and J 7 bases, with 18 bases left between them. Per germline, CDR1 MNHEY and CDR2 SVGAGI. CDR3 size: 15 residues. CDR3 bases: TGTGCCAGCAGTCGGGGCGGGTCGGCGGGTAATGAGCAGTTCTTC. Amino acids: CASSRGGSAGNEQFF.

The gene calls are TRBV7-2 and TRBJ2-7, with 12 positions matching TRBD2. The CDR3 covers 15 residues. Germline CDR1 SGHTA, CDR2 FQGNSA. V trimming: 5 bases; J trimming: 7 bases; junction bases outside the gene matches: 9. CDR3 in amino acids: CASSQRLAGAGEQYF. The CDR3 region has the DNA TGTGCCAGCAGCCAACGACTAGCGGGAGCTGGGGAGCAGTACTTC. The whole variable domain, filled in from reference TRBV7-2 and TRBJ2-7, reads GAGVSQSPSNKVTEKGKDVELRCDPISGHTALYWYRQSLGQGLEFLIYFQGNSAPDKSGLPSDRFSAERTGGSVSTLTIQRTQQEDSAVYLCASSQRLAGAGEQYFGPGTRLTVT.

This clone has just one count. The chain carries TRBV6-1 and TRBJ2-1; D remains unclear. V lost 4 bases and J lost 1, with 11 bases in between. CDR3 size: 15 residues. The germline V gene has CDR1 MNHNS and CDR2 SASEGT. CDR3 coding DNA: TGTGCCAGCAGTGGACCAGTTGGGTCCTACAATGAGCAGTTCTTC. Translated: CASSGPVGSYNEQFF.

The chain's CDR3 is CASRGQGATGANVLTF. The CDR3 DNA sequence: TGCGCCAGCAGAGGACAGGGGGCGACGGGGGCCAACGTCCTGACTTTC. The chain employs TRBV10-1 and TRBJ2-6; 11 nucleotides align to TRBD1. The trim removed 6 bases at V and 4 bases at J, leaving 5 bases unmatched. This CDR3 has 16 amino acids. Germline V gene data show CDR1 as WNHNN and CDR2 as SYGVQD (reference sequence).

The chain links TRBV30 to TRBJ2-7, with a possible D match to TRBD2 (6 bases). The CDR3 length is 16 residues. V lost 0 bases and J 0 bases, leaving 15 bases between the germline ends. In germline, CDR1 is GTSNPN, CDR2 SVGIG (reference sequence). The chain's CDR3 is CAWSVASGLLSYEQYF. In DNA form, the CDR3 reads TGTGCCTGGAGTGTGGCCAGCGGGCTCCTCTCCTACGAGCAGTACTTC.

The CDR3 loop is CASSLESGGVPATF. The CDR3 coding sequence is TGCGCCAGCAGCTTGGAGTCTGGGGGCGTTCCAGCCACCTTC. The chain combines TRBV5-1 with TRBJ1-2, with D maybe TRBD1 (6 bases). CDR1 is SGHRS and CDR2 is YFSETQ in the germline V gene. The length of the CDR3 is 14 residues. Deletions cut 0 bases from V and 13 bases from J, with 19 bases between.

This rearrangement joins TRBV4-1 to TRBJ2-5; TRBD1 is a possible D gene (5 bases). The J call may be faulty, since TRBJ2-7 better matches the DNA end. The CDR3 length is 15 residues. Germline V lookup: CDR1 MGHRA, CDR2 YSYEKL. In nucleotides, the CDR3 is TGCGCCAGCAGCGACCAAGGTAGGGGCTCCTACGAGCAGTACTTC. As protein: CASSDQGRGSYEQYF.

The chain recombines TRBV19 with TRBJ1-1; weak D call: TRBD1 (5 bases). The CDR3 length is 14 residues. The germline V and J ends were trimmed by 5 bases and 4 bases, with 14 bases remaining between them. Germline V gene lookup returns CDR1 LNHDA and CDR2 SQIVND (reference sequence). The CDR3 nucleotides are TGTGCCAGTAGTTGGCAGGGCCGGGGCACTGAAGCTTTCTTT. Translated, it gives CASSWQGRGTEAFF.

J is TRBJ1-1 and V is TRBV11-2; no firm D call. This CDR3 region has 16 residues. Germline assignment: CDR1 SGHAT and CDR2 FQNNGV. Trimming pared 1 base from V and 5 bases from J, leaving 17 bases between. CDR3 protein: CASSLGSVFVGTEAFF. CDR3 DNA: TGTGCCAGCAGCTTAGGTAGTGTGTTTGTAGGGACTGAAGCTTTCTTT.

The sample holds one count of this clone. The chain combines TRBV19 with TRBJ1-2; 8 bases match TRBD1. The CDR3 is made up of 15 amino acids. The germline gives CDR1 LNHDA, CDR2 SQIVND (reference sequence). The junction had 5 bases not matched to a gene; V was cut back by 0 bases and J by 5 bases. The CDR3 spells CASSIDGQGGYGYTF. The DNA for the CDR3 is TGTGCCAGTAGTATAGATGGACAGGGAGGGTATGGCTACACCTTC.

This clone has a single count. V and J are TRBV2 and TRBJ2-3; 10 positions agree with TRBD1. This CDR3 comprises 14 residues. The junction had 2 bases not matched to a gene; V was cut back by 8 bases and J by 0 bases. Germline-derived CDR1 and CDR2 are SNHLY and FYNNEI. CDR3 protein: CASGTGASTDTQYF. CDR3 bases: TGTGCCAGCGGGACAGGGGCAAGCACAGATACGCAGTATTTT.

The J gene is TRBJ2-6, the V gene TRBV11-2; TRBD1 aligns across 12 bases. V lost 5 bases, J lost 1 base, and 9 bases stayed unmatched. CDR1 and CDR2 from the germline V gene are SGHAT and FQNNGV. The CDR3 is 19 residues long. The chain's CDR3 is CASSLSGTGGPSGANVLTF. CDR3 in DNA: TGTGCCAGCAGCCTATCCGGGACAGGGGGCCCGTCTGGGGCCAACGTCCTGACTTTC. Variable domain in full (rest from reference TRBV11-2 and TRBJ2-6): EAGVAQSPRYKIIEKRQSVAFWCNPISGHATLYWYQQILGQGPKLLIQFQNNGVVDDSQLPKDRFSAERLKGVDSTLKIQPAKLEDSAVYLCASSLSGTGGPSGANVLTFGAGSRLTVL.

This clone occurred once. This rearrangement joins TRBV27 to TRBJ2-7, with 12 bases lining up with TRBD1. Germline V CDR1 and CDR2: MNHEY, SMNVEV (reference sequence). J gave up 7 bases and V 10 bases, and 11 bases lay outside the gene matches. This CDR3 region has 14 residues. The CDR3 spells CATSRDRGRDEQYF. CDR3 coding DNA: TGTGCCACATCCCGGGACAGGGGGCGCGATGAGCAGTACTTC.